These 27 T cell receptor beta chains originate from one sample sequenced in a study of molecular identifiers for immune sequencing clone quantification. TCRdb independently ran MiXCR on the PCR reads; one entry per CDR3 protein. The sample includes a few hundred thousand distinct CDR3 sequences, roughly 23% of them seen just once. The specimen was naive CD8+ T cells from blood, with Jurkat cell RNA spiked in. The subset here: FACS-sorted CD8+CD4-CCR7+CD45RA+ naive T cells. The source of these receptors is a human donor in good health. Some libraries in this study had Jurkat cell RNA spiked in.

Concerning this clonotype itself: One base away lies a much larger clone, so this may be a sequencing read error. The genes are TRBV19 and TRBJ2-3; the D is unclear. Germline V lookup: CDR1 LNHDA, CDR2 SQIVND (reference sequence). The ends were cut back, 2 bases at V and 5 bases at J, with 8 bases in the middle. The CDR3 contains 13 residues. CDR3: CASSISAEDTQYF. The CDR3 DNA is TGTGCCAGTAGTATATCCGCCGAAGATACGCAGTATTTT. Based on the CDR3 plus reference TRBV19 and TRBJ2-3, the full variable domain is DGGITQSPKYLFRKEGQNVTLSCEQNLNHDAMYWYRQDPGQGLRLIYYSQIVNDFQKGDIAEGYSVSREKKESFPLTVTSAQKNPTAFYLCASSISAEDTQYFGPGTRLTVL.

Note on this clonotype: Germline and junction disagree at one end, which may indicate a read error. The CDR3 DNA follows: TGTGCCGCGCGGTCCTGGGTAGCGGGAGAAGCAGATACGCAGTGTTTT. Amino acids: CAARSWVAGEADTQCF. This chain joins TRBV27 and TRBJ2-3, with 9 bases fitting TRBD2. Per germline, CDR1 MNHEY and CDR2 SMNVEV (reference sequence). The CDR3 has 16 amino acids.

There are a few counts of this clonotype. The genes are TRBV29-1 and TRBJ2-5; no definite D call. V was clipped by 2 bases and J by 5 bases, with 12 bases between them. This CDR3 contains 13 residues. CDR1 SQVTM and CDR2 ANQGSEA come from the germline V gene. This CDR3 reads CSVEFVGWETQYF. DNA for the CDR3: TGCAGCGTTGAATTTGTGGGTTGGGAGACCCAGTACTTC.

In this sample, this clonotype turned up once. A much larger clone sits a single nucleotide away, making a read error possible. This chain uses TRBV4-1 with TRBJ2-7, with D possibly being TRBD1 or TRBD2 (6 bases each). Germline V lookup: CDR1 MGHRA, CDR2 YSYEKL. With 1 base removed from V and 9 bases from J, the gap between germline ends came to 16 bases. The CDR3 totals 14 residues. CDR3 in DNA: TGCGCCAGCAGCCAAGGCGTACGGGGGCCCGTGCAGTACTTC. The encoded protein is CASSQGVRGPVQYF.

This clonotype was counted at least ten times. This chain's CDR3 is CASSYWGNEQYF. CDR3 bases: TGTGCCAGCAGTTATTGGGGGAACGAGCAGTACTTC. The genes are TRBV6-5 and TRBJ2-7; TRBD1 or TRBD2 may be the D gene (5 bases each). V was cut by 3 bases and J by 5 bases, with 8 bases left in between. This CDR3 comprises 12 residues. Germline V gene lookup returns CDR1 MNHEY and CDR2 SVGAGI.

CDR3 amino acids: CASSPPGRVTDTQYF. The CDR3 nucleotides read TGTGCCAGCAGCCCTCCCGGACGAGTCACAGATACGCAGTATTTT. The chain links TRBV27 to TRBJ2-3; the D is unclear. From germline, CDR1 is MNHEY and CDR2 SMNVEV (reference sequence). V lost 6 bases and J lost 2, with 15 bases in between. The CDR3 consists of 15 residues.

The table lists this clonotype with many counts. The chain employs TRBV7-8 and TRBJ2-1; D unresolved. Trimming pared 5 bases from V and 7 bases from J, leaving 12 bases between. Germline loops: CDR1 SGHVS, CDR2 FQNEAQ. The CDR3 loop spans 13 amino acids. CDR3 sequence reads: CASSTSWRNEQFF. The CDR3 DNA is TGTGCCAGCAGCACCTCGTGGCGGAATGAGCAGTTCTTC.

This clonotype was seen a few times. The chain combines TRBV5-6 with TRBJ2-3; 13 bases line up with TRBD2. CDR1 and CDR2 (germline): SGHDT, YYEEEE. CDR3 size: 17 residues. V trimming: 4 bases; J trimming: 2 bases; junction bases outside the gene matches: 7. CDR3 in DNA: TGTGCCAGCAGCCTAAGACTAGCGGGAGGATCCACAGATACGCAGTATTTT. It encodes CASSLRLAGGSTDTQYF.

This clonotype occurred a few times. This may be a read error, as it is one base from a much larger clone. The chain employs TRBV7-2 and TRBJ1-1; the D gene is possibly TRBD1 (5 bases). The CDR3 length is 14 residues. Germline V CDR1 and CDR2: SGHTA, FQGNSA. For the CDR3, the DNA is TGTGTCAGCAGCTTAACCCTGGCAGGGCCTGAAGCTTTCTTT. It codes for CVSSLTLAGPEAFF.

The V and J genes are TRBV10-3 and TRBJ2-3; 14 positions agree with TRBD2. J gave up 0 bases and V 5 bases, and 4 bases lay outside the gene matches. CDR3 size: 17 residues. Germline-derived CDR1 and CDR2 are ENHRY and SYGVKD. CDR3 in amino acids: CAISWTSGRPSTDTQYF. In nucleotides, the CDR3 is TGTGCCATCAGTTGGACTAGCGGGAGGCCTAGCACAGATACGCAGTATTTT.

This clonotype was detected many times. V and J are TRBV7-2 and TRBJ2-7, with D perhaps given as TRBD1 or TRBD2 (7 bases each). Germline CDR1 reads SGHTA; CDR2 reads FQGNSA. V lost 0 bases and J 4 bases, leaving 13 bases between the germline ends. The CDR3 is 15 amino acids. The CDR3 loop reads CASSLARQGGYEQYF. CDR3 bases: TGTGCCAGCAGCTTAGCTCGACAGGGAGGGTACGAGCAGTACTTC.

This clonotype was found a few times. This chain links TRBV7-3 with TRBJ2-3, with D tentatively TRBD2 (6 bases). There are 15 residues in the CDR3. V lost 0 bases and J lost 3, with 10 bases in between. Germline V gene lookup returns CDR1 SGHTA and CDR2 FQGTGA. The CDR3 spells CASSLTSGWTDTQYF. CDR3 DNA sequence: TGTGCCAGCAGCTTAACGAGCGGGTGGACAGATACGCAGTATTTT. Full variable domain (remainder filled in from reference TRBV7-3 and TRBJ2-3): GAGVSQTPSNKVTEKGKYVELRCDPISGHTALYWYRQSLGQGPEFLIYFQGTGAADDSGLPNDRFFAVRPEGSVSTLKIQRTERGDSAVYLCASSLTSGWTDTQYFGPGTRLTVL.

J is TRBJ2-5 and V is TRBV12-3 or TRBV12-4, with TRBD2 as a possible D gene (6 bases). V was shortened by 0 bases and J by 1 base, with 6 bases between the two germline ends. The CDR3 totals 14 residues. Here the CDR3 reads CASSLASGQETQYF. The DNA of the CDR3 is TGTGCCAGCAGTTTAGCTAGCGGCCAAGAGACCCAGTACTTC.

This clonotype was seen ten or more times. The CDR3 sequence is CAWGSSGANVLTF. The CDR3 DNA reads as TGTGCCTGGGGATCCTCTGGGGCCAACGTCCTGACTTTC. J is TRBJ2-6 and V is TRBV30; D unclear. This CDR3 has 13 amino acids. Germline V gene sequence: CDR1 GTSNPN, CDR2 SVGIG (reference sequence). V was shortened by 5 bases and J by 0 bases, with 5 bases between the two germline ends.

This clonotype was seen just once. Its ends do not fully match the called genes, so a read error is possible. The chain joins TRBV7-9 to TRBJ2-5, with no clear D. The CDR3 totals 14 residues. From germline, CDR1 is SEHNR and CDR2 FQNEAQ (reference sequence). The CDR3 protein is CASSSFDGEEPQYF. Here the CDR3 DNA reads TGTGCCAGCAGCTCATTCGACGGAGAAGAGCCCCAGTACTTC.

About this clonotype itself: This may be a read error, as it is one base from a much larger clone. The V gene is TRBV20-1, the J gene TRBJ2-7, with 8 bases lining up with TRBD1. V was clipped by 3 bases and J by 2 bases; unmatched bases: 6. CDR1 DFQATT and CDR2 SNEGSKA come from the germline V gene (reference sequence). The CDR3 is 14 amino acids. CDR3 DNA: TGCAGTGCTAGTGACGAGACAGGGGCCTACGAGCAGTACTTC. Protein: CSASDETGAYEQYF.

This sequence joins TRBV6-2 or TRBV6-3 and TRBJ2-7; D gene unclear. Germline assignment: CDR1 MNHEY and CDR2 SVGEGT. The V and J ends lost 6 bases and 2 bases respectively, with 17 bases between them. This CDR3 region has 15 residues. CDR3 loop: CASSLPRSYAYEQYF. The CDR3 DNA follows: TGTGCCAGCAGCCTTCCTAGATCGTACGCCTACGAGCAGTACTTC.

This clonotype was counted many times. The J gene is TRBJ1-5, the V gene TRBV20-1, with D hard to call. Germline CDR1 is DFQATT and CDR2 is SNEGSKA (reference sequence). V was trimmed by 6 bases and J by 3 bases, leaving 9 bases between them. This CDR3 has 12 residues. CDR3 coding DNA: TGCAGTGCCCGGACGGACAATCAGCCCCAGCATTTT. Translated, it gives CSARTDNQPQHF.

In this sample, this clonotype turned up many times. This chain connects TRBV20-1 to TRBJ1-3, with TRBD1 as a possible D gene (6 bases). V was shortened by 3 bases and J by 0 bases, with 12 bases between the two germline ends. CDR1 and CDR2 (germline): DFQATT, SNEGSKA (reference sequence). The CDR3 is 15 amino acids. The DNA of the CDR3 is TGCAGTGCTAGGGGGGACATACACTCTGGAAACACCATATATTTT. Its protein is CSARGDIHSGNTIYF.

This clonotype was observed a handful of times. This chain uses TRBV27 with TRBJ2-7; 10 bases align to TRBD2. Germline V gene lookup returns CDR1 MNHEY and CDR2 SMNVEV (reference sequence). V was clipped by 4 bases and J by 4 bases; unmatched bases: 4. The CDR3 is 14 residues long. CDR3 DNA: TGTGCCAGCAGTTATCGGACTAGCGGTTACGAGCAGTACTTC. This translates into CASSYRTSGYEQYF.

This clonotype was observed at least ten times. V is TRBV20-1 and J is TRBJ1-5; D unclear. Germline CDR1 reads DFQATT; CDR2 reads SNEGSKA (reference sequence). V shed 0 bases and J shed 7 bases, with 10 bases lying between them. The CDR3 contains 13 residues. CDR3 DNA sequence: TGCAGTGCTAGAGATCCACCTGGCCAGCCCCAGCATTTT. Protein: CSARDPPGQPQHF.

This clonotype was seen at least ten times. CDR3 amino acids: CSANRPGHSYEQYF. As DNA, the CDR3 is TGCAGTGCTAACAGACCGGGACACTCCTACGAGCAGTACTTC. This chain connects TRBV20-1 to TRBJ2-7; D might be TRBD1 (6 bases). Germline V gives CDR1 DFQATT, CDR2 SNEGSKA (reference sequence). The V gene lost 4 bases and the J gene lost 0 bases, with 13 bases spanning the gap. The CDR3 is 14 amino acids.

Comment on this clonotype: This clone may be a read error of a much larger clone one base away. The chain employs TRBV5-1 and TRBJ2-1; perhaps D is TRBD1 or TRBD2 (5 bases each). The germline V gene has CDR1 SGHRS and CDR2 YFSETQ. V was shortened by 3 bases and J by 8 bases, with 15 bases between the two germline ends. This CDR3 region has 14 residues. CDR3 residues: CASSSMGPEDEQFF. The CDR3 region has the DNA TGCGCCAGCAGCTCCATGGGACCCGAGGATGAGCAGTTCTTC.

A note on this clonotype: This CDR3 is missing its conserved last phenylalanine or tryptophan, likely due to a read error. The chain couples TRBV11-2 to TRBJ2-7; 10 bases are shared with TRBD2. V trimming: 1 base; J trimming: 4 bases; junction bases outside the gene matches: 16. The CDR3 extends over 19 amino acids. The germline CDR1 and CDR2 sequences are SGHAT and FQNNGV. The CDR3 DNA is TGTGCCAGCAGCTTAGTTGGGATACTAGCGGGGAGCCCGGATTACGAGCAGTACTCC. Its protein is CASSLVGILAGSPDYEQYS.

This clonotype was seen ten or more times. V gene TRBV7-2 combines with J gene TRBJ2-1; no definite D call. V dropped 2 bases and J dropped 0 bases, with 8 bases sitting between them. The CDR3 extends over 15 amino acids. Germline loops: CDR1 SGHTA, CDR2 FQGNSA. The CDR3 DNA follows: TGTGCCAGCAGCTTATGGGTAAGCTCCTACAATGAGCAGTTCTTC. This encodes CASSLWVSSYNEQFF. Full variable domain (rest looked up from reference TRBV7-2 and TRBJ2-1): GAGVSQSPSNKVTEKGKDVELRCDPISGHTALYWYRQSLGQGLEFLIYFQGNSAPDKSGLPSDRFSAERTGGSVSTLTIQRTQQEDSAVYLCASSLWVSSYNEQFFGPGTRLTVL.

This clonotype was recorded many times. The rearrangement joins TRBV14 to TRBJ2-3; D unresolved. CDR1 and CDR2 from the germline V gene are SGHDN and FVKESK. CDR3 length: 14 amino acids. V was pared by 6 bases and J by 0 bases, with 10 bases between. As DNA, the CDR3 is TGTGCCAGCAGACCGGGCCCCAGCACAGATACGCAGTATTTT. Translated: CASRPGPSTDTQYF.

The J gene is TRBJ2-3, the V gene TRBV20-1; D not certain. The CDR3 totals 14 residues. Deletions cut 1 base from V and 4 bases from J, with 12 bases between. In germline, CDR1 is DFQATT, CDR2 SNEGSKA (reference sequence). The CDR3 loop is CSARVSTAADTQYF. CDR3 nucleotides: TGCAGTGCTAGAGTTTCTACTGCGGCAGATACGCAGTATTTT.